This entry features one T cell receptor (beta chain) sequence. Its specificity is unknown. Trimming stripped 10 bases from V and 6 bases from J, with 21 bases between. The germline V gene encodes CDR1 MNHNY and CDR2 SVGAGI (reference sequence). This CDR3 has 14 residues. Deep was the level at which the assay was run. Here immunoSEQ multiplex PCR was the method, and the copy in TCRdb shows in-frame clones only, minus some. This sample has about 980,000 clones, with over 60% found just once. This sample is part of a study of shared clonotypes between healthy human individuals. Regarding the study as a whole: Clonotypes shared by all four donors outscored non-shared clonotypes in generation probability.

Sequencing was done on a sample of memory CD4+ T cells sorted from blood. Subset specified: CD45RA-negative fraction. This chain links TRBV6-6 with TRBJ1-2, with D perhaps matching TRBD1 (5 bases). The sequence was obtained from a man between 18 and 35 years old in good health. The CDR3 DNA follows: TGTGCCACCCACCCCCGGGGGTTGGAAAATGGCTACACCTTC. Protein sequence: CATHPRGLENGYTF.